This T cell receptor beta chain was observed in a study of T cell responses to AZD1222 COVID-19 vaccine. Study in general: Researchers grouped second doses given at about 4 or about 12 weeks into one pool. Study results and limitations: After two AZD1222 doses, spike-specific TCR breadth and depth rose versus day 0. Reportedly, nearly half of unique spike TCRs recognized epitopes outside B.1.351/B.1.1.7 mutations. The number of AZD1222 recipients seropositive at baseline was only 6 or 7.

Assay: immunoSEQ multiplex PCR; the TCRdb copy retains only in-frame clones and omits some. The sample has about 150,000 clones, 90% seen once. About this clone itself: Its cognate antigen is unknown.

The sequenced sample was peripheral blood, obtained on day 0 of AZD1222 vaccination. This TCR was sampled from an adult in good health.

CDR3 sequence reads: CASRSLGTLYNEQFF. CDR3 nucleotides: TGTGCCAGCAGGAGCCTCGGGACACTATACAATGAGCAGTTCTTC. The chain uses TRBV11-2 and TRBJ2-1, with a tentative D call TRBD1 (6 bases). The CDR3 is 15 amino acids. The V end was cut by 6 bases, the J end by 4 bases, with 16 bases between. Germline V gene data show CDR1 as SGHAT and CDR2 as FQNNGV.